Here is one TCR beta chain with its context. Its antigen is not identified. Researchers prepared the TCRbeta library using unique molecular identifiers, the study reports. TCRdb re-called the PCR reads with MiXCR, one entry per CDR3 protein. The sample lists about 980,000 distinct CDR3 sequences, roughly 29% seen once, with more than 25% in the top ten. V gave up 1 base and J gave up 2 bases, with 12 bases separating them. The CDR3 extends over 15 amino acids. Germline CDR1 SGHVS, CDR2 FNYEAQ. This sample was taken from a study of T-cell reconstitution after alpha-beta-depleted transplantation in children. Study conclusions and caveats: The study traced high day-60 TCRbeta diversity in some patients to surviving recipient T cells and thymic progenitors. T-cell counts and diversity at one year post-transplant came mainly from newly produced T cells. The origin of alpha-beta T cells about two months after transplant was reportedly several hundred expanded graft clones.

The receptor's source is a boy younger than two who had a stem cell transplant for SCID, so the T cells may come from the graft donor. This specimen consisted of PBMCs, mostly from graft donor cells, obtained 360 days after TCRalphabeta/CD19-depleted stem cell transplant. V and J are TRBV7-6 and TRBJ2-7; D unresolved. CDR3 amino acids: CASSLGPVRTYEQYF. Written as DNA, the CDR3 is TGTGCCAGCAGCTTAGGCCCCGTTCGTACCTACGAGCAGTACTTC.